This entry lists 10 T cell receptor beta chains sequenced from one sample in a study of T cell changes during pregnancy in multiple sclerosis. TCRdb's copy holds only in-frame clones and misses some; the assay was immunoSEQ multiplex PCR. The sample records about 40,000 clones, around 93% being singletons. The sequencing here drew on CD4+ T cells from peripheral blood mononuclear cells, taken in the third trimester of pregnancy. All receptors derive from a female donor with multiple sclerosis, enrolled in a pregnancy study.

This sequence joins TRBV11-3 and TRBJ2-3; 7 nucleotides agree with TRBD2. This CDR3 is 16 amino acids long. The V gene end was trimmed by 1 base and the J gene end by 2 bases; junction bases not matched to a gene: 6. Looked up from germline, CDR1 is SGHNT and CDR2 is YENEEA. DNA of the CDR3: TGTGCCAGCAGCTTAGGGGGGGGTGACCCCACAGATACGCAGTATTTT. This codes for CASSLGGGDPTDTQYF.

V is TRBV7-9 and J is TRBJ2-7, with D perhaps TRBD1 (6 bases). The germline gives CDR1 SEHNR, CDR2 FQNEAQ (reference sequence). Trimming left V 5 bases short and J 4 bases short, with 9 bases between. The CDR3 covers 12 residues. CDR3 residues: CASSVDSYEQYF. CDR3 in DNA: TGTGCCAGCAGCGTGGACAGTTACGAGCAGTACTTC.

The chain recombines TRBV7-2 with TRBJ1-2; TRBD1 is a possible D gene (5 bases). The CDR3 spans 14 residues. Germline loops: CDR1 SGHTA, CDR2 FQGNSA. Trimming pared 5 bases from V and 2 bases from J, leaving 12 bases between. The CDR3: CASSPREGNYGYTF. For the CDR3, the DNA is TGTGCCAGCAGCCCCCGGGAGGGGAACTATGGCTACACCTTC. Variable domain in full (rest from reference TRBV7-2 and TRBJ1-2): GAGVSQSPSNKVTEKGKDVELRCDPISGHTALYWYRQSLGQGLEFLIYFQGNSAPDKSGLPSDRFSAERTGGSVSTLTIQRTQQEDSAVYLCASSPREGNYGYTFGSGTRLTVV.

The chain is built from TRBV19 and TRBJ2-4, with D maybe TRBD1 (5 bases). CDR1 and CDR2 (germline): LNHDA, SQIVND (reference sequence). The CDR3 covers 14 residues. Trimming left V 6 bases short and J 6 bases short, with 15 bases between. This CDR3 is CASRSPAGRNIQYF. CDR3 DNA sequence: TGTGCCAGTAGGTCCCCGGCAGGGCGAAACATTCAGTACTTC. The complete variable domain, with remaining parts taken from reference TRBV19 and TRBJ2-4, reads DGGITQSPKYLFRKEGQNVTLSCEQNLNHDAMYWYRQDPGQGLRLIYYSQIVNDFQKGDIAEGYSVSREKKESFPLTVTSAQKNPTAFYLCASRSPAGRNIQYFGAGTRLSVL.

CDR3 sequence reads: CASSLGGVGDTQYF. CDR3 bases: TGTGCCAGCAGCTTGGGGGGCGTGGGAGATACGCAGTATTTT. The chain recombines TRBV5-4 with TRBJ2-3, with a tentative D call TRBD1 (5 bases). Per germline, CDR1 SGHNT and CDR2 YYREEE (reference sequence). V was shortened by 0 bases and J by 5 bases, with 10 bases between the two germline ends. The CDR3 loop spans 14 amino acids.

In this sample, this clone turned up once. The V and J genes are TRBV19 and TRBJ1-6, with D tentatively TRBD1 (6 bases). The CDR3 contains 12 residues. Germline-derived CDR1 and CDR2 are LNHDA and SQIVND (reference sequence). Trimming shortened V by 8 bases and J by 7 bases, and 9 bases separated the two germline ends. Here the CDR3 DNA reads TGTGCCAGTGAGAGGGGGAATTCACCCCTCCACTTT. Translation gives CASERGNSPLHF. Using reference TRBV19 and TRBJ1-6 for the parts outside the CDR3, the full variable domain is DGGITQSPKYLFRKEGQNVTLSCEQNLNHDAMYWYRQDPGQGLRLIYYSQIVNDFQKGDIAEGYSVSREKKESFPLTVTSAQKNPTAFYLCASERGNSPLHFGNGTRLTVT.

V usage is TRBV7-9 and J usage is TRBJ1-4; D is unresolved. The V gene's germline CDR1 is SEHNR and CDR2 FQNEAQ (reference sequence). The CDR3 length is 13 residues. Trimming removed 3 bases from V and 8 bases from J, with 10 bases in between. CDR3 DNA: TGTGCCAGCAGCTTGGGCGGGCAGGAAAAACTGTTTTTT. Amino acids: CASSLGGQEKLFF.

J is TRBJ1-2 and V is TRBV6-6, with 8 bases identical to TRBD1. Looked up from germline, CDR1 is MNHNY and CDR2 is SVGAGI (reference sequence). The CDR3 loop spans 14 amino acids. The trim removed 7 bases at V and 8 bases at J, leaving 12 bases unmatched. The CDR3 DNA follows: TGTGCCAGCACCGAATACAGGGGGAAGCGGGGCTACACCTTC. It encodes CASTEYRGKRGYTF.

This chain connects TRBV4-2 to TRBJ1-1; possibly TRBD1 for D (6 bases). Looked up from germline, CDR1 is LGHNA and CDR2 is YNFKEQ. The CDR3 is 14 amino acids. V lost 5 bases and J lost 5, with 15 bases in between. CDR3 loop: CASSGGETRTEAFF. The CDR3 nucleotides are TGTGCCAGCAGCGGGGGCGAAACGAGGACTGAAGCTTTCTTT.

The chain is built from TRBV29-1 and TRBJ1-2; D is uncertain. The CDR3 length is 15 residues. The germline gives CDR1 SQVTM, CDR2 ANQGSEA. With 4 bases removed from V and 0 bases from J, the gap between germline ends came to 15 bases. The CDR3 reads CSVGGSTTPNYGYTF. CDR3 coding DNA: TGCAGCGTTGGAGGCTCTACTACCCCTAACTATGGCTACACCTTC.